This TCR beta chain originates from a study of response to subunit inactivated influenza vaccine. This clonotype was observed a few times. Antigen: not known. In TCRdb, the RT-PCR reads were re-called with MiXCR into one record per CDR3 protein. The repertoire has 500,000 to 600,000 distinct CDR3 sequences, less than 8% of them found once; the top ten carry 13%. The ends were cut back, 5 bases at V and 7 bases at J, with 8 bases in the middle. Per germline, CDR1 SEHNR and CDR2 FQNEAQ (reference sequence). The CDR3 runs to 11 residues. Study-level results: With each seasonal influenza vaccination, the authors suggested, few new T cells are recruited.

The input for sequencing was PBMCs from blood, taken around 2 years after vaccination. This receptor was obtained from a man aged 45-69 years who received an inactivated influenza vaccine. The chain recombines TRBV7-9 with TRBJ1-2; no definite D call. The CDR3 reads CASSPIVGYTF. The CDR3, as DNA: TGTGCCAGCAGCCCGATAGTTGGCTACACCTTC.